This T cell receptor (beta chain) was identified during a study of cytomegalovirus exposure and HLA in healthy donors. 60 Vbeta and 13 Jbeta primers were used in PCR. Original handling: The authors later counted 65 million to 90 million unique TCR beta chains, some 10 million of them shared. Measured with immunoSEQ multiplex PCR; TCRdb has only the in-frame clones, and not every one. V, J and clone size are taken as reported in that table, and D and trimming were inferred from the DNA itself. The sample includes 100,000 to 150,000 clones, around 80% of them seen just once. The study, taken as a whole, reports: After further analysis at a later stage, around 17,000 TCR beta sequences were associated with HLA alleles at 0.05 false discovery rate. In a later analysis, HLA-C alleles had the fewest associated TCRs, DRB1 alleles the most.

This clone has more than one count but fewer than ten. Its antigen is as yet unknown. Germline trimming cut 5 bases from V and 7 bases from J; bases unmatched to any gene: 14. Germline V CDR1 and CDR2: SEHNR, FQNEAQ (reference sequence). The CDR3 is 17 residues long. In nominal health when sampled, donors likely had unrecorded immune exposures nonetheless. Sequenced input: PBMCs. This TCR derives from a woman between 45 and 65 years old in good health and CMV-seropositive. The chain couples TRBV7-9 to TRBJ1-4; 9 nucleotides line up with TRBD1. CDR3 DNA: TGTGCCAGCAGCCCGCACCCTCGGGACAGGGAAAGTGAAAAACTGTTTTTT. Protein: CASSPHPRDRESEKLFF.